The rows below give T cell receptor beta chains drawn from one sample of a study of T cells after posttransplantation cyclophosphamide. The data were produced by immunoSEQ multiplex PCR, yet TCRdb's version contains in-frame clones alone and is incomplete. The sample lists around 16,000 clones; around 82% were seen once. This sample comprised PBMCs, obtained 371 days after allogeneic stem cell transplant with calcineurin inhibitor and methotrexate. The receptors stem from a young adult male patient who received an allogeneic stem cell transplant from a related donor, was CMV-positive, and had no GVHD. Among the T cells, some may be from the graft donor. Both conserved end residues are part of each CDR3. D genes are given only for firm matches. Part of the rows lack a size; the others show once, few, many or a class for expanded clones.

D gene	clone size	V gene	J gene	CDR3 protein	CDR3 DNA
TRBD1	.	TRBV6-5	TRBJ1-2	CASSYRGTGSYGYTF	TGTGCCAGCAGTTACCGGGGGACAGGGTCCTATGGCTACACCTTC
.	.	TRBV29-1	TRBJ2-7	CSALYPGGPYEQYF	TGCAGCGCCCTCTACCCAGGGGGGCCCTACGAGCAGTACTTC
.	.	TRBV6-5	TRBJ1-1	CASHFRRVNTEAFF	TGTGCCAGCCATTTCAGGAGGGTAAACACTGAAGCTTTCTTT
.	few	TRBV9	TRBJ1-5	CASSVDSGPRPQHF	TGTGCCAGCAGCGTAGATAGCGGGCCGAGGCCCCAGCATTTT
TRBD2	once	TRBV7-7	TRBJ2-1	CASSSTSGYSEQFF	TGTGCCAGCAGCTCGACTAGCGGGTACAGTGAGCAGTTCTTC
TRBD1	.	TRBV18	TRBJ2-3	CASSPRPGGADTQYF	TGTGCCAGCTCACCAAGGCCAGGGGGCGCAGATACGCAGTATTTT
.	.	TRBV28	TRBJ1-5	CASSLSTPPQHF	TGTGCCAGCAGTCTAAGTACCCCACCCCAGCATTTT
.	.	TRBV19	TRBJ1-1	CASSIQGGAFTEAFF	TGTGCCAGTAGTATCCAGGGCGGAGCGTTCACTGAAGCTTTCTTT
.	.	TRBV19	TRBJ2-5	CASSIGGRRGEETQYF	TGTGCCAGTAGTATCGGGGGCCGCCGGGGGGAGGAGACCCAGTACTTC
.	.	TRBV6-1	TRBJ1-4	CASSGAAGASNEKLFF	TGTGCCAGCAGTGGGGCAGCTGGGGCCTCGAATGAAAAACTGTTTTTT
.	.	TRBV2	TRBJ2-2	CASSDRVTGELFF	TGTGCCAGCAGTGACAGGGTGACCGGGGAGCTGTTTTTT
.	.	TRBV28	TRBJ1-2	CASYAGRGDYGYTF	TGTGCCTCTTATGCGGGTCGTGGGGACTATGGCTACACCTTC
.	.	TRBV11-2	TRBJ2-2	CASSIGVNGGELFF	TGTGCCAGCAGCATCGGGGTCAATGGGGGGGAGCTGTTTTTT
.	.	TRBV6-6	TRBJ1-6	CASRGEFRNSPLHF	TGTGCCAGCAGGGGAGAGTTTCGCAATTCACCCCTCCACTTT
TRBD1	.	TRBV19	TRBJ2-5	CASSAPGQGVLGPKETQYF	TGTGCCAGTAGCGCTCCGGGACAGGGGGTTCTGGGGCCCAAAGAGACCCAGTACTTC
.	.	TRBV5-1	TRBJ1-4	CASSLGDVGGELFF	TGCGCCAGCAGCCTAGGGGACGTAGGCGGGGAACTGTTTTTT
TRBD2	.	TRBV6-6	TRBJ2-3	CASSFSGIITDTQYF	TGTGCCAGCAGTTTCAGCGGGATCATCACAGATACGCAGTATTTT
.	.	TRBV28	TRBJ1-2	CASSYAGSTNYGYTF	TGTGCCAGCAGTTACGCAGGTTCAACAAACTATGGCTACACCTTC
TRBD2	.	TRBV6-4	TRBJ2-1	CASSSGTSDYSEQFF	TGTGCCAGCAGCTCCGGGACTAGTGATTACAGTGAGCAGTTCTTC
.	.	TRBV5-4	TRBJ2-7	CASSGGGRTETYEQYF	TGTGCCAGCAGCGGGGGGGGTCGGACAGAGACCTACGAGCAGTACTTC
TRBD1	.	TRBV28	TRBJ1-5	CASSSWTGGLHSNQPQHF	TGTGCCAGCAGTTCGTGGACAGGGGGCTTACATAGCAATCAGCCCCAGCATTTT
.	.	TRBV5-4	TRBJ2-5	CASSLDGTPETQYF	TGTGCCAGCAGCTTGGATGGGACACCCGAGACCCAGTACTTC
.	.	TRBV29-1	TRBJ1-5	CSVVSGNQPQHF	TGCAGCGTCGTCAGTGGCAATCAGCCCCAGCATTTT
TRBD2	few	TRBV19	TRBJ2-1	CASKREAGGRYEQFF	TGTGCCAGTAAGCGCGAAGCGGGAGGGAGGTATGAGCAGTTCTTC
TRBD1	.	TRBV6-4	TRBJ2-4	CASRRADRENIQYF	TGTGCCAGCCGCCGTGCTGACAGGGAAAACATTCAGTACTTC
TRBD1	.	TRBV6-1	TRBJ1-1	CASGQGTEAFF	TGTGCCAGTGGACAGGGCACTGAAGCTTTCTTT
.	.	TRBV19	TRBJ1-6	CASSILGRGADSPLHF	TGTGCCAGTAGTATTTTAGGACGGGGAGCTGATTCACCCCTCCACTTT
TRBD1	.	TRBV27	TRBJ2-7	CASSSRGQGENEQYF	TGTGCCAGCAGTTCCAGGGGACAGGGGGAAAACGAGCAGTACTTC
.	.	TRBV19	TRBJ1-4	CASSIGEYNEKLFF	TGTGCCAGTAGTATTGGAGAGTATAATGAAAAACTGTTTTTT
.	medium-sized	TRBV6-5	TRBJ1-4	CASSLEGATNEKLFF	TGTGCCAGCAGTTTGGAGGGAGCAACTAATGAAAAACTGTTTTTT
.	.	TRBV27	TRBJ2-3	CASSLEKGTDTQYF	TGTGCCAGCAGTTTAGAAAAGGGGACAGATACGCAGTATTTT
.	.	TRBV28	TRBJ2-5	CASSLRAGTEKETQYF	TGTGCCAGCAGTTTACGCGCGGGGACAGAGAAAGAGACCCAGTACTTC
.	few	TRBV4-3	TRBJ1-3	CASSQARDSGNTIYF	TGCGCCAGCAGCCAAGCCCGGGACTCTGGAAACACCATATATTTT
.	.	TRBV5-4	TRBJ2-1	CASNPVAGMYSEQFF	TGTGCCAGCAACCCCGTGGCGGGAATGTACAGTGAGCAGTTCTTC
.	.	TRBV7-8	TRBJ2-7	CASAGRSSYEQYF	TGTGCCAGCGCGGGCAGGAGCTCCTACGAGCAGTACTTC
TRBD1	.	TRBV6-1	TRBJ1-2	CASRGRTGGGGYTF	TGTGCCAGCAGGGGACGAACAGGGGGGGGTGGCTACACCTTC
.	.	TRBV11-2	TRBJ1-2	CASSLGPGLNYGYTF	TGTGCCAGCAGCTTAGGGCCAGGGCTGAACTATGGCTACACCTTC
.	.	TRBV27	TRBJ1-1	CASSPRIRGTEAFF	TGTGCCAGCAGTCCCCGAATCAGGGGAACTGAAGCTTTCTTT
TRBD1	.	TRBV28	TRBJ2-1	CASRTGYNEQFF	TGTGCCAGCAGGACAGGGTACAATGAGCAGTTCTTC
TRBD1	.	TRBV7-9	TRBJ2-7	CASSSTRDRVLEQYF	TGTGCCAGCAGCTCGACCCGGGACAGGGTGCTCGAGCAGTACTTC
TRBD1	.	TRBV11-2	TRBJ2-7	CASSLGTGGADEQYF	TGTGCCAGCAGCTTAGGGACAGGGGGCGCCGACGAGCAGTACTTC
TRBD2	.	TRBV5-1	TRBJ2-7	CASSHTSGSSYEQYF	TGCGCCAGCAGTCACACTAGCGGGAGCTCCTACGAGCAGTACTTC
.	.	TRBV6-6	TRBJ2-7	CASSYSQGQGHEQYF	TGTGCCAGCAGTTACTCCCAGGGGCAGGGTCACGAGCAGTACTTC
.	.	TRBV14	TRBJ2-5	CASSQGGTIETQYF	TGTGCCAGCAGCCAGGGGGGAACAATTGAGACCCAGTACTTC
.	.	TRBV5-4	TRBJ2-7	CASSLGLFNYEQYF	TGTGCCAGCAGCTTAGGACTTTTCAACTACGAGCAGTACTTC
.	.	TRBV30	TRBJ1-2	CAWSAGQSYGYTF	TGTGCCTGGAGTGCCGGACAGAGCTATGGCTACACCTTC
TRBD1	.	TRBV7-2	TRBJ2-1	CASSRLRDRGRGGPNEQFF	TGTGCCAGCAGCCGACTCCGGGACAGGGGGCGAGGGGGGCCGAATGAGCAGTTCTTC
.	.	TRBV18	TRBJ1-5	CASSPSQGNQPQHF	TGTGCCAGCTCACCAAGCCAGGGCAATCAGCCCCAGCATTTT
TRBD2	.	TRBV4-2	TRBJ2-7	CASSRELAGGYEQYF	TGTGCCAGCAGCCGCGAACTAGCGGGAGGCTACGAGCAGTACTTC
TRBD1	.	TRBV4-1	TRBJ1-3	CASSQDAGTARNTIYF	TGCGCCAGCAGCCAAGATGCCGGGACAGCCCGAAACACCATATATTTT
TRBD1	.	TRBV5-5	TRBJ2-2	CASSGLDRVDTGELFF	TGTGCCAGCAGCGGACTTGACAGGGTAGACACCGGGGAGCTGTTTTTT
.	few	TRBV10-2	TRBJ1-4	CASSGQTNEKLFF	TGCGCCAGCAGTGGGCAAACTAATGAAAAACTGTTTTTT
.	.	TRBV5-1	TRBJ1-1	CASSLRANTEAFF	TGCGCCAGCAGCTTGAGAGCGAACACTGAAGCTTTCTTT
TRBD2	.	TRBV4-1	TRBJ2-1	CASRPLAGAHSEQFF	TGCGCCAGCAGACCTCTAGCGGGAGCCCACAGTGAGCAGTTCTTC
TRBD2	.	TRBV7-3	TRBJ2-1	CASSLTWTSGRVEQFF	TGTGCCAGCAGCCTAACCTGGACTAGCGGGAGGGTTGAGCAGTTCTTC
.	.	TRBV5-4	TRBJ2-1	CASSSQASTRVSEQFF	TGTGCCAGCAGCTCCCAGGCGTCCACGAGGGTTAGTGAGCAGTTCTTC
.	few	TRBV29-1	TRBJ1-5	CSVWEGLGNQPQHF	TGCAGCGTCTGGGAGGGTCTAGGGAATCAGCCCCAGCATTTT
TRBD1	.	TRBV6-6	TRBJ1-6	CASSVQGRDSPLHF	TGTGCCAGCAGTGTACAGGGGAGAGATTCACCCCTCCACTTT
TRBD1	.	TRBV5-1	TRBJ2-5	CASSRGDRGSETQYF	TGCGCCAGCAGCCGGGGGGACAGGGGAAGCGAGACCCAGTACTTC